This T cell receptor (beta chain) is from a study of shared clonotypes between healthy human individuals. Here immunoSEQ multiplex PCR was the method, and the copy in TCRdb shows in-frame clones only, minus some. This table holds about 1.5 million clones, roughly 96% found once. A single count supports this clone. As yet, its antigen is unknown. Broader study findings: Larger richness was generally estimated for naive than memory subsets. Tissues were not sampled, only blood, and their repertoires likely differ.

This CDR3 is built from 13 residues. With 8 bases clipped from V and 4 bases from J, the junction kept 4 bases outside the gene matches. The germline gives CDR1 ENHRY, CDR2 SYGVKD. The chain joins TRBV10-3 to TRBJ1-3; TRBD1 aligns across 8 bases. This TCR was recovered from a man younger than 45 in good health. Sequenced: naive CD4+ T cells sorted from blood. Subset noted: CD45RA+ positively selected. The CDR3 spells CAILRDRGNTIYF. Written as DNA, the CDR3 is TGTGCCATCTTAAGGGACAGGGGAAACACCATATATTTT.